A selection of T cell receptor beta chains follows, all from one sample in a study of T cells in Graves' hyperthyroidism and ophthalmopathy. TCRdb ran MiXCR on the multiplex PCR reads and lists one entry per CDR3 protein. The sample records about 96,000 distinct CDR3 sequences, about 51% being singletons. Material: blood. The source is a middle-aged woman with Graves' hyperthyroidism. Each CDR3 is given without its conserved first and last residue. The order of the fields is J gene, V gene, CDR3 protein.

>TRBJ1-2|TRBV5-1
ASRRTSESYGYT
>TRBJ1-5|TRBV5-1
ASSLEGGRDSNQPQH
>TRBJ1-4|TRBV28
ASRMEGLGEKLF
>TRBJ1-2|TRBV5-1
ASRWDRGSYGYT
>TRBJ1-5|TRBV24-1
ATSPGEGYQPQH
>TRBJ1-6|TRBV10-3
AISEGGSNSPLH
>TRBJ1-1|TRBV18
ASSHDRNTEAF
>TRBJ2-2|TRBV20-1
SARPSGNTGELF
>TRBJ2-7|TRBV25-1
ASLVFRGEQY
>TRBJ1-2|TRBV20-1
SGQGSNYGYT
>TRBJ1-2|TRBV6-1
ASSVPGTGGSYGYT
>TRBJ1-3|TRBV5-1
ASSTDSSSGNTIY
>TRBJ2-5|TRBV5-4
ASSLWNTGETQY
>TRBJ2-2|TRBV10-3
AISLVSNTGELF
>TRBJ1-1|TRBV3-1
ASSQGGRGLNTEAF
>TRBJ1-1|TRBV7-9
ASSWGQGGAEAF